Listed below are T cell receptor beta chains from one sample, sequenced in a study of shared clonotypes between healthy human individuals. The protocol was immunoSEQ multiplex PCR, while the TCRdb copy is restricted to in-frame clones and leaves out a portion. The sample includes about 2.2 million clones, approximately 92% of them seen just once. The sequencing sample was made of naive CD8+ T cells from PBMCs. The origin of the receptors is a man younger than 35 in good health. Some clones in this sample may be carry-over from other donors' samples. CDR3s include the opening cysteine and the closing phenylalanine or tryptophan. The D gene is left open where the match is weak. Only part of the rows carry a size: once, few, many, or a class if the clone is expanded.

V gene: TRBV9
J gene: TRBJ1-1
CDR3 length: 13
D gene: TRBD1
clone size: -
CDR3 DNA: TGTGCCAGCAGCCCTACAGGGGACACTGAAGCTTTCTTT
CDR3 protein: CASSPTGDTEAFF

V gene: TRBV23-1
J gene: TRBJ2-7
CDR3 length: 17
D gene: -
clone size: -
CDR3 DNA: TGCGCCAGCAGTCAAACCGTAGGGGAATCCGATTGCTACGAGCAGTACTTC
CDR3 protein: CASSQTVGESDCYEQYF

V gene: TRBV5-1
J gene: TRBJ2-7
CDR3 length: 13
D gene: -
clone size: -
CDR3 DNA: TGCGCCAGCAGCTTTGACAGATCCTACGAGCAGTACTTC
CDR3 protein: CASSFDRSYEQYF

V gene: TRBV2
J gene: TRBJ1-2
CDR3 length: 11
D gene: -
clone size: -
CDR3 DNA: TGTGCCAGCAGTCTCAGCGATGGCTACACCTTC
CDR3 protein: CASSLSDGYTF

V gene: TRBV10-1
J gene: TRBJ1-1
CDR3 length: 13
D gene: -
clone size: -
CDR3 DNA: TGCGCCAGCAGAGGATCCTCAGGGGCTGAAGCTTTCTTT
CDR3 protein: CASRGSSGAEAFF

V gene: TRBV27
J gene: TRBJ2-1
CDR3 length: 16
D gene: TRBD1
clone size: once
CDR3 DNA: TGTGCCAGCAGTTCCTTCCTCCGACAGGGGGGTTATGAGCAGTTCTTC
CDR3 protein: CASSSFLRQGGYEQFF

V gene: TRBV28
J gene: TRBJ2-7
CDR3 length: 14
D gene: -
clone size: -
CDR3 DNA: TGTGCCAGCAGTTTCGGGCCCGGGGTTTACGAGCAGTACTTC
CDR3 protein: CASSFGPGVYEQYF

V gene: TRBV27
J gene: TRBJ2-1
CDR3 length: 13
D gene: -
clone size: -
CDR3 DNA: TGTGCCAGCAGCCGGCCACGGGACAATGAGCAGTTCTTC
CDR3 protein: CASSRPRDNEQFF

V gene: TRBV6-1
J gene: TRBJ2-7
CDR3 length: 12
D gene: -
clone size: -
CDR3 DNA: TGTGCCAGCATGGAGTCAGCCTACGAGCAGTACTTC
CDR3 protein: CASMESAYEQYF

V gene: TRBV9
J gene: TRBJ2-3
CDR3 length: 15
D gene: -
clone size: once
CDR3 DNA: TGTGCCAGCAGCGTAGAGGCAGGCTTGACAGATACGCAGTATTTT
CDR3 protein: CASSVEAGLTDTQYF

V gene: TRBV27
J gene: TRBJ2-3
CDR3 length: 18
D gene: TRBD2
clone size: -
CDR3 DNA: TGTGCCAGCAGTCGTTTAAGGACTAGGGCCCATAGCACAGATACGCAGTATTTT
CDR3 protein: CASSRLRTRAHSTDTQYF

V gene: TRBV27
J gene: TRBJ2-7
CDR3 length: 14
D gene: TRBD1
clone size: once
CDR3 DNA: TGTGCCAGCGGCGAGCGACAGGGGATCTACGAGCAGTACTTC
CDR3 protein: CASGERQGIYEQYF

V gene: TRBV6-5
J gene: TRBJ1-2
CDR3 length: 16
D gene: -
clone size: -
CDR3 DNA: TGTGCCAGCAGTTATGGCCTTATGGGTTTTAACTATGGCTACACCTTC
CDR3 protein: CASSYGLMGFNYGYTF

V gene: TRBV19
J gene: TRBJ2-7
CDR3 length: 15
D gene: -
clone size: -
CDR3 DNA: TGTGCCAGTAGTATACGGGACATCCCGTCCTACGAGCAGTACTTC
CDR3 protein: CASSIRDIPSYEQYF

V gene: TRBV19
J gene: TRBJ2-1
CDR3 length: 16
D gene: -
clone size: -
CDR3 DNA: TGTGCCAGCCAGAGGGGGCTAGCTCGGGAGGACAATGAGCAGTTCTTC
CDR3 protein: CASQRGLAREDNEQFF

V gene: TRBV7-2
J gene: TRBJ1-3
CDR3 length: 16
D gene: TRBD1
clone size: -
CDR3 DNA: TGTGCCAGCAGCCCGGGGACAGTTATATCTGGAAACACCATATATTTT
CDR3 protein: CASSPGTVISGNTIYF

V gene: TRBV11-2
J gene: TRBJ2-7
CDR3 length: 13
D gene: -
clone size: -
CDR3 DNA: TGTGCCAGCAGCTTAGAGATAACACACGAGCAGTACTTC
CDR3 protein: CASSLEITHEQYF

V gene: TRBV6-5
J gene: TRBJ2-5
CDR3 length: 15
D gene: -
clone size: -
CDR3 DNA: TGTGCCAGCAGTCCCGAAGGGGGGAGGCAAGAGACCCAGTACTTC
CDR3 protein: CASSPEGGRQETQYF

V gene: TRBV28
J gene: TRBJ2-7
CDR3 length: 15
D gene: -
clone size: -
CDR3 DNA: TGTGCCAGCAGTGAATCTACAGGGATTCCCTACGAGCAGTACTTC
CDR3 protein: CASSESTGIPYEQYF

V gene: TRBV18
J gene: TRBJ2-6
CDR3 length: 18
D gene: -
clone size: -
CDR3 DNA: TGTGCCAGCTCACCACCACGATTTCAGGTCTCTGGGGCCAACGTCCTGACTTTC
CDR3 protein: CASSPPRFQVSGANVLTF

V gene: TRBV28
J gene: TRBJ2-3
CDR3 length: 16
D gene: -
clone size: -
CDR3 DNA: TGTGCCAGCAGAATAGGGGGAGTGGGGTTCCCAGATACGCAGTATTTT
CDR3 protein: CASRIGGVGFPDTQYF

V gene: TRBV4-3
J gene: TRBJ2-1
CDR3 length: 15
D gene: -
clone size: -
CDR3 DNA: TGCGCCAGCAGCCAAGACAGCGCGGTAAAGAATGAGCAGTTCTTC
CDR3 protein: CASSQDSAVKNEQFF

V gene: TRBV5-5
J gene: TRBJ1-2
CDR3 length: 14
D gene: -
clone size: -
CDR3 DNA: TGTGCCAGCAGCCCGCTGACGAATAACTATGGCTACACCTTC
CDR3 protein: CASSPLTNNYGYTF

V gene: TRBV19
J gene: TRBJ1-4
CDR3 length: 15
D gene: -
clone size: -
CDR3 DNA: TGTGCCAGTACTCCCGGGGACCTGGTCAATTCGGAACTGTTTTTT
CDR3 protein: CASTPGDLVNSELFF

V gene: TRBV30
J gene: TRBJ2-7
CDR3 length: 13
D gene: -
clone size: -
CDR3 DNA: TGTGCCTGGAAATCAGAGAACTCCTACGAGCAGTACTTC
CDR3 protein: CAWKSENSYEQYF

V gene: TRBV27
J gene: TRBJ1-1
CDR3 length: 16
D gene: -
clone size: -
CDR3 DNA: TGTGCCAGCAGTTTGGGGGCCAAACCGGGAAACACTGAAGCTTTCTTT
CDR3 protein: CASSLGAKPGNTEAFF

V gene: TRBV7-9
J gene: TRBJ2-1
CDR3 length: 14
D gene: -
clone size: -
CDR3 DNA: TGTGCCAGCAGCTATGACAGCTCCTACAATGAGCAGTTCTTC
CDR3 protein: CASSYDSSYNEQFF

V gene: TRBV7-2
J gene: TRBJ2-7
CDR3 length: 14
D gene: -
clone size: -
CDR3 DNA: TGTGCCAGCAGCTTAGAAGTCATGTACTACGAGCAGTACTTC
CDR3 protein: CASSLEVMYYEQYF

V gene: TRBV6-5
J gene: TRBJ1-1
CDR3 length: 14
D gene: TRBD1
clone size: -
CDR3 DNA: TGTGCCAGCAGTTACGGACAGGCGAACACTGAAGCTTTCTTT
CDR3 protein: CASSYGQANTEAFF

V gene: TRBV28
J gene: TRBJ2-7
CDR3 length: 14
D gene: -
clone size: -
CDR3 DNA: TGTGCCAGCAGTCCCCGGGGGAGTTACTACGAGCAGTACTTC
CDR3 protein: CASSPRGSYYEQYF

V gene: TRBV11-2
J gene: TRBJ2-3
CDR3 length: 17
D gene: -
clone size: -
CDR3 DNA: TGTGCCAGCAGCTTAGATCTTCGGGTAGTGGGGACAGATACGCAGTATTTT
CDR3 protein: CASSLDLRVVGTDTQYF

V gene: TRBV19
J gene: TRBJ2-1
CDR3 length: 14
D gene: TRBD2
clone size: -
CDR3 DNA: TGTGCCAGTAAGGTGACTAGCGGGTACAATGAGCAGTTCTTC
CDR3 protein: CASKVTSGYNEQFF

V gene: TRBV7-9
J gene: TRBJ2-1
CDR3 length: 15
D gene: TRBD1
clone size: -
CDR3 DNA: TGTGCCAGCAGCCCCACAGGGGGAGGCTTCAATGAGCAGTTCTTC
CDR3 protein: CASSPTGGGFNEQFF

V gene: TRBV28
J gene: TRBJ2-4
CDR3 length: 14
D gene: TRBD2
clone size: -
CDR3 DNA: TGTGCCAGCAGTTGGAGCGGGAGTATGAACATTCAGTACTTC
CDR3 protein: CASSWSGSMNIQYF

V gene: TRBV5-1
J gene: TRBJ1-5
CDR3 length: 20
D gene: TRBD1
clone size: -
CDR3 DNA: TGCGCCAGCAGCGCCCCAACAGGGGGCTCAGCTTTTATCGAAGTTCAGCCCCAGCATTTT
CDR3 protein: CASSAPTGGSAFIEVQPQHF

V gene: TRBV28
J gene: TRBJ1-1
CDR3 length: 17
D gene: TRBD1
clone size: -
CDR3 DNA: TGTGCCAGCAGTTTAGCTGGGACAGGGGGCTTTGTCACTGAAGCTTTCTTT
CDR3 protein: CASSLAGTGGFVTEAFF

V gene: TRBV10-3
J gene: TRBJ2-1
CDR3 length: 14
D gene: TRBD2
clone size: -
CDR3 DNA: TGTGCCATCAGTGTAGCGGGAACCTACAATGAGCAGTTCTTC
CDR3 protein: CAISVAGTYNEQFF

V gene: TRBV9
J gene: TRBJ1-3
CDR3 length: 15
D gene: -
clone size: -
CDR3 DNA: TGTGCCAGCAGCGTAGAACGGGGACCTGGAAACACCATATATTTT
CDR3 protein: CASSVERGPGNTIYF

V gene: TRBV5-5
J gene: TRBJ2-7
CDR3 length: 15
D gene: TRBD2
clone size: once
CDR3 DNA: TGTGCCAGCAGCCCCAGCGGGAGGGACCAAAACGAGCAGTACTTC
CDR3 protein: CASSPSGRDQNEQYF

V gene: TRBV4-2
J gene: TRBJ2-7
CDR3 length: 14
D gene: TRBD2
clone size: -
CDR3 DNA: TGTGCCAGCAGCCCGACTAGCGGAACCTACGAGCAGTACTTC
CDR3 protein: CASSPTSGTYEQYF

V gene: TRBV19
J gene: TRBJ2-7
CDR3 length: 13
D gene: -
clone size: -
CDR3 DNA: TGTGCCACGGCCGGGCAGGTGGACTACGAGCAGTACTTC
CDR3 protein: CATAGQVDYEQYF

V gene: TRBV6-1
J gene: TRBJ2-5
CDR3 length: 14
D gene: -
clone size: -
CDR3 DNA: TGTGCCAGCAGTGACCGGGACGGCCAAGAGACCCAGTACTTC
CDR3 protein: CASSDRDGQETQYF

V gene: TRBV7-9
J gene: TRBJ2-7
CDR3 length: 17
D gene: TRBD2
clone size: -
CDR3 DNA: TGTGCCAGCAGCCCGTTCGCCGGGACTAGCGGAGCCTACGAGCAGTACTTC
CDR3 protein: CASSPFAGTSGAYEQYF

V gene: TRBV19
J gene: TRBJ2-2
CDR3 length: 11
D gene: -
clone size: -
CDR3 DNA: TGTGCCAGTAGAGCTGGCAGGGAGCTGTTTTTT
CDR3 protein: CASRAGRELFF

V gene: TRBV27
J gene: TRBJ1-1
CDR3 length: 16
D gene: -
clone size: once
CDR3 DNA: TGTGCCAGCAGTTTATCGACAGGCCTTGTAGGTACTGAAGCTTTCTTT
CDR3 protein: CASSLSTGLVGTEAFF

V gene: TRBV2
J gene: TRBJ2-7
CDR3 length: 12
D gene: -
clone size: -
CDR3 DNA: TGTGCCGGTACAGGGAGCTCCTACGAGCAGTACTTC
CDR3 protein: CAGTGSSYEQYF

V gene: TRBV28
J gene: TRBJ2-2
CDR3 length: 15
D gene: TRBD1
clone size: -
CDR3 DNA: TGTGCCAGCAGTTTCAGGACAGGGTTAACCGGGGAGCTGTTTTTT
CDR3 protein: CASSFRTGLTGELFF

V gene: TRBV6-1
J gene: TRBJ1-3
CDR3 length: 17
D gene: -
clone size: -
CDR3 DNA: TGTGCCAGCAGTGAAGTCTTGACCGCGGTCTCTGGAAACACCATATATTTT
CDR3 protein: CASSEVLTAVSGNTIYF

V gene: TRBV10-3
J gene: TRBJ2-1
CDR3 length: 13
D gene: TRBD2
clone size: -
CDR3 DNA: TGTGCCATCCGACTAGCGGGAGACAATGAGCAGTTCTTC
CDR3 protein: CAIRLAGDNEQFF

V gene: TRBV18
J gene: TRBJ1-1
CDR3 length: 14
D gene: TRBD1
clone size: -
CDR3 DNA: TGTGCCAGCTCACCAAACAGGGGACCCACTGAAGCTTTCTTT
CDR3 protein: CASSPNRGPTEAFF

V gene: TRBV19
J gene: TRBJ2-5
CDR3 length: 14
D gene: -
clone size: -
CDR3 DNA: TGTGCCAGTAGTACCAGATGGGACCAAGAGACCCAGTACTTC
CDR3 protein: CASSTRWDQETQYF

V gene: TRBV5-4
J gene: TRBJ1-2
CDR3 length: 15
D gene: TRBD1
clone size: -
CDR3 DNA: TGTGCCAGCAGCCCTGAACAGGGGATACTAGATGGCTACACCTTC
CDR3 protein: CASSPEQGILDGYTF

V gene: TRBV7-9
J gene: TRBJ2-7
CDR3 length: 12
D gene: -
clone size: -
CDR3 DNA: TGTGCCAGCAGCTTAGACAGACACGAGCAGTACTTC
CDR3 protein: CASSLDRHEQYF

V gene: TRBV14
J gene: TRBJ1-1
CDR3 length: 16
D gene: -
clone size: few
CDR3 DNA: TGTGCCAGCAGCCTCCGAGCACCATCATGGAACACTGAAGCTTTCTTT
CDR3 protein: CASSLRAPSWNTEAFF

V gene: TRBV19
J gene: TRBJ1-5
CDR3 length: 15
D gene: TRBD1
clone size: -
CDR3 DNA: TGTGCCAGTAGTTACGGACAGGTAGGAAATCAGCCCCAGCATTTT
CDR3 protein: CASSYGQVGNQPQHF

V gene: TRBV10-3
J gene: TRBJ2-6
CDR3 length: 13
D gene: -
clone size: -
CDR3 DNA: TGTGCCAGTATGTCTGCTGGGGCCAACGTCCTGACTTTC
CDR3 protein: CASMSAGANVLTF